Described below is a single TCR beta chain sequence and its context. A read error may account for a junction end that differs from germline. Amplified TCR beta CDR3 regions were obtained using RNA transcripts as template. First-round RT-PCR employed HTBI primers, with a second-round multiplex PCR after it. TCRdb reprocessed the multiplex PCR reads with MiXCR, giving one entry per CDR3 protein. This sample has around 660,000 distinct CDR3 sequences, with roughly 41% found just once. CDR1 is SGHKS and CDR2 is YYEKEE in the germline V gene (reference sequence). The length of the CDR3 is 13 residues. These data are taken from a study of Graves' ophthalmopathy and Graves' hyperthyroidism.

The V call is TRBV5-5, the J call TRBJ2-7; 10 nucleotides align to TRBD1. Input material: peripheral blood. This sequence was found in an adult man with Graves' ophthalmopathy. The CDR3 reads CASATGGRYEQYF. DNA for the CDR3: TGCGCCAGCGCGACAGGGGGCAGGTACGAGCAGTACTTC.